The clone carrying this TCR beta chain was observed a handful of times. The TCR beta library used iRepertoire HTBI primers with Arm-PCR amplification of CDR3. TCRdb recomputed calls from the multiplex PCR reads with MiXCR, one row per CDR3 protein. The data contain more than 400,000 distinct CDR3 sequences, approximately 16% of them singletons. This specimen comes from a study of regulatory T cells in long-lasting Graves disease. As for time point: newly diagnosed GD, antithyroid drugs for less than 3 months. PBMC-extracted RNA yielded the TCR library. A further study also used this sample, focusing on T cells in Graves' hyperthyroidism and ophthalmopathy.

The sample was peripheral blood mononuclear cells (PBMCs), taken at new diagnosis, from a patient treated with antithyroid drugs. This TCR was sampled from a woman in her thirties with Graves disease.

For the CDR3, the DNA is TGTGCCAGCAGCACCCGACTAGCGGACTCCTACGAGCAGTACTTC. Protein: CASSTRLADSYEQYF. This rearrangement joins TRBV5-4 to TRBJ2-7; 9 nucleotides align to TRBD2. This CDR3 has 15 residues. Germline V gives CDR1 SGHNT, CDR2 YYREEE (reference sequence). J was trimmed by 0 bases and V by 4 bases; bases with no gene match: 5.